Each of the 11 T cell receptor beta chains below was sequenced from the same sample in a study of cytomegalovirus exposure and HLA in healthy donors. This PCR relied on a set of 60 Vbeta primers and 13 Jbeta primers. Some clones are missing from TCRdb's copy, which holds only in-frame ones; the method was immunoSEQ multiplex PCR. The table records around 300,000 clones, 70% to 90% of them present only once. Specimen: PBMCs. The source is a woman younger than 35 in good health and CMV-seronegative.

The chain links TRBV9 to TRBJ2-1, with 15 nucleotides matching TRBD2. V shed 4 bases and J 7 bases; nucleotides not matched to a gene: 9. The CDR3 spans 17 residues. The germline V gene encodes CDR1 SGDLS and CDR2 YYNGEE. The CDR3 region has the DNA TGTGCCAGCAGCATCCGGACTAGCGGGGGGGTTTCTAATGAGCAGTTCTTC. Translated, it gives CASSIRTSGGVSNEQFF.

The rearrangement joins TRBV7-7 to TRBJ2-3, with D possibly TRBD1 on 6 matching bases. CDR3 length: 13 residues. CDR1 and CDR2 from the germline V gene are SSHAT and FNYEAQ (reference sequence). The ends were cut back, 3 bases at V and 3 bases at J, with 7 bases in the middle. This CDR3 is CASSLGQTDTQYF. In DNA form, the CDR3 reads TGTGCCAGCAGCTTGGGACAAACAGATACGCAGTATTTT.

The chain recombines TRBV5-1 with TRBJ1-1, with 8 bases fitting TRBD1. The CDR3 runs to 13 residues. Germline V lookup: CDR1 SGHRS, CDR2 YFSETQ. The junction had 10 bases not matched to a gene; V was cut back by 9 bases and J by 6 bases. Here the CDR3 DNA reads TGCGCCACCTCGACAGGGGACCTGTCTGAAGCTTTCTTT. Encoded protein: CATSTGDLSEAFF.

The genes are TRBV6-5 and TRBJ2-2; D not resolved. Trimming cost V 2 bases and J 4 bases, with 5 bases left between them. Germline-derived CDR1 and CDR2 are MNHEY and SVGAGI. CDR3 length: 13 amino acids. In DNA, the CDR3 is TGTGCCAGCAGTTACATTATCACCGGGGAGCTGTTTTTT. Translated, it gives CASSYIITGELFF.

J is TRBJ2-7 and V is TRBV10-3, with 7 bases aligning to TRBD1. The CDR3 is 12 amino acids. V lost 4 bases, J lost 7 bases, and 4 bases stayed unmatched. CDR1 ENHRY and CDR2 SYGVKD come from the germline V gene. This CDR3 reads CAISGPQGEQYF. DNA for the CDR3: TGTGCCATCAGTGGACCACAGGGGGAGCAGTACTTC.

The chain links TRBV7-8 to TRBJ1-5; D is ambiguous. V was pared by 5 bases and J by 5 bases, with 13 bases between. Looked up from germline, CDR1 is SGHVS and CDR2 is FQNEAQ. The CDR3 sequence is 14 residues long. This chain's CDR3 is CASSSRESDQPQHF. The CDR3 nucleotides read TGTGCCAGCAGCAGTCGTGAAAGCGATCAGCCCCAGCATTTT.

The chain uses TRBV5-1 and TRBJ1-5, with 11 bases lining up with TRBD1. Germline assignment: CDR1 SGHRS and CDR2 YFSETQ. With 4 bases clipped from V and 6 bases from J, the junction kept 6 bases outside the gene matches. The CDR3 has 15 amino acids. The CDR3 here is CASSPGQGGGQPQHF. The CDR3 DNA sequence: TGCGCCAGCAGCCCGGGACAGGGGGGTGGTCAGCCCCAGCATTTT. The variable domain in full, with the rest retrieved from reference TRBV5-1 and TRBJ1-5, is KAGVTQTPRYLIKTRGQQVTLSCSPISGHRSVSWYQQTPGQGLQFLFEYFSETQRNKGNFPGRFSGRQFSNSRSEMNVSTLELGDSALYLCASSPGQGGGQPQHFGDGTRLSIL.

The rearrangement links TRBV4-1 to TRBJ1-1; a weak D match, TRBD1 (5 bases). The V gene's germline CDR1 is MGHRA and CDR2 YSYEKL. This CDR3 region has 13 residues. V lost 1 base to trimming and J lost 5 bases, with 8 bases between them. This CDR3 is CASSQVRGTEAFF. The CDR3 DNA sequence: TGCGCCAGCAGCCAAGTAAGGGGAACTGAAGCTTTCTTT.

In this sample, this clone turned up once. The CDR3 nucleotides read TGTGCCACCCTTTCCGGCTACGGGCCCGGGGGCACTGAAGCTTTCTTT. Amino acids: CATLSGYGPGGTEAFF. The V gene is TRBV10-3, the J gene TRBJ1-1; possible D gene TRBD1, 5 bases. The germline V and J ends were trimmed by 10 bases and 4 bases, with 25 bases remaining between them. Germline CDR1 is ENHRY and CDR2 is SYGVKD. The CDR3 contains 16 residues.

This sequence joins TRBV9 and TRBJ2-1, with D possibly matching TRBD2 (6 bases). The germline V gene has CDR1 SGDLS and CDR2 YYNGEE. V lost 4 bases and J lost 8, with 13 bases in between. The CDR3 has 13 amino acids. CDR3 region: CASSLPGEHEQFF. CDR3 in DNA: TGTGCCAGCAGCCTTCCGGGGGAGCATGAGCAGTTCTTC. Drawing the rest from reference TRBV9 and TRBJ2-1, the complete variable domain is DSGVTQTPKHLITATGQRVTLRCSPRSGDLSVYWYQQSLDQGLQFLIQYYNGEERAKGNILERFSAQQFPDLHSELNLSSLELGDSALYFCASSLPGEHEQFFGPGTRLTVL.

The chain has TRBV5-1 and TRBJ2-5, with 8 nucleotides matching TRBD1. The CDR3 runs to 15 residues. Germline trimming cut 0 bases from V and 11 bases from J; bases unmatched to any gene: 12. The germline CDR1 and CDR2 sequences are SGHRS and YFSETQ. The CDR3 DNA sequence: TGCGCCAGCAGCTTGGGAGTAGGGCAGGGGGCAAGTCAGTACTTC. The encoded protein is CASSLGVGQGASQYF.